These 16 T cell receptor beta chains originate from one sample sequenced in a study of beta chain features in type 1 diabetes (dated by TCRdb to 2016 to 2019). The library was generated by the immunoSEQ multiplex PCR assay. The entire amount of isolated RNA was reverse transcribed using the High Capacity cDNA Reverse Transcription Kit, so the sequenced TCRB transcripts were expressed ones. Imported from immuneACCESS, the table was reduced by TCRdb to in-frame sequences with V and J called. These copies leave out some clones; in studies compared against another copy, an unresolved V gene accounts for under half, and the cause of the remainder is not known. Recorded for this sample are 600,000 to 700,000 clones; over 10% of them occurred a single time. More than 0.1% of the sample is taken by the ten largest. These receptors' targets are unknown. Study-wide findings and limitations: In all four CD4+ subsets, TCRB CDR3 length was moderately but significantly shorter in type 1 diabetes patients.

Sequencing was done on a sample of naive CD4+ T cells from blood. The cell subset or site label of this sample denotes: true naive CD4+ T cells. These receptors all stem from a man younger than 40 with type 1 diabetes.

Only a few counts were recorded for this clone. CDR3 nucleotide sequence: TGTGCCAGCAGCCCTAAGGGACAGGAGAACTACAATGAGCAGTTCTTC. This codes for CASSPKGQENYNEQFF. This chain uses TRBV9 with TRBJ2-1; 8 bases are shared with TRBD1. CDR1 and CDR2 from the germline V gene are SGDLS and YYNGEE. This CDR3 region has 16 residues. The junction had 9 bases not matched to a gene; V was cut back by 4 bases and J by 3 bases.

This rearrangement joins TRBV6-1 to TRBJ2-7; 10 bases fit TRBD2. CDR1 and CDR2 from the germline V gene are MNHNS and SASEGT. V dropped 6 bases and J dropped 3; count of bases not matched to a gene: 8. The CDR3 runs to 15 residues. CDR3 in amino acids: CASRSLAGILYEQYF. The CDR3 DNA reads as TGTGCCAGCAGATCACTAGCGGGAATCCTCTACGAGCAGTACTTC.

This chain joins TRBV12-5 and TRBJ2-7, with D uncertain. Germline CDR1 is LGHNT and CDR2 is FRNRAP. Trimming removed 0 bases at V and 0 bases at J, with 12 bases between. CDR3 length: 16 residues. The CDR3 DNA reads TGTGCTAGTGGTTTGGTAATAGGATCCAACTCCTACGAGCAGTACTTC. Its protein is CASGLVIGSNSYEQYF.

The chain links TRBV4-2 to TRBJ2-1; 12 bases map to TRBD2. Trimming cost V 0 bases and J 8 bases; bases outside gene matches: 8. The CDR3 contains 17 residues. The germline CDR1 and CDR2 sequences are LGHNA and YNFKEQ. The CDR3 sequence: CASSQDVGLAGRDEQFF. The CDR3 coding sequence is TGTGCCAGCAGCCAAGATGTAGGACTAGCGGGGAGAGATGAGCAGTTCTTC.

The chain couples TRBV30 to TRBJ2-5; D might be TRBD2 (5 bases). CDR1 is GTSNPN and CDR2 is SVGIG in the germline V gene (reference sequence). V lost 0 bases, J lost 5 bases, and 16 bases lay in between. CDR3 size: 15 residues. CDR3 protein: CAWSVYGLPRETQYF. DNA of the CDR3: TGTGCCTGGAGTGTATACGGACTCCCGAGGGAGACCCAGTACTTC.

This clone was counted only a few times. The rearrangement uses TRBV6-5 and TRBJ2-2; 7 nucleotides line up with TRBD2. CDR3 length equals 16 residues. CDR1 and CDR2 (germline): MNHEY, SVGAGI. With V trimmed by 4 bases and J by 0 bases, 5 bases remained unmatched. CDR3 bases: TGTGCCAGCAGTTCCCTGGGAGGGGCGAACACCGGGGAGCTGTTTTTT. Translating gives CASSSLGGANTGELFF.

This clone showed up just a few times. The rearrangement links TRBV19 to TRBJ1-1, with D uncertain. There are 15 residues in the CDR3. The V and J ends lost 3 bases and 1 base respectively, with 12 bases between them. Looked up from germline, CDR1 is LNHDA and CDR2 is SQIVND (reference sequence). CDR3 sequence (DNA): TGTGCCAGTAGTATTGCGGGAGATAAGAACACTGAAGCTTTCTTT. As protein: CASSIAGDKNTEAFF.

The rearrangement links TRBV5-6 to TRBJ2-7; D ambiguous. The CDR3 is 12 residues long. Germline lookup yields CDR1 SGHDT and CDR2 YYEEEE. V lost 3 bases and J lost 0, with 4 bases in between. The CDR3 nucleotides are TGTGCCAGCAGCTATGGCTCCTACGAGCAGTACTTC. Encoded protein: CASSYGSYEQYF.

CDR3 sequence (DNA): TGTGCCAGCAGCTTAGGGACGGGCATTTTGGATGAAGAGACCCAGTACTTC. It codes for CASSLGTGILDEETQYF. The chain combines TRBV7-7 with TRBJ2-5, with unresolved D. The V and J ends lost 1 base and 3 bases respectively, with 18 bases between them. The CDR3 spans 17 residues. Germline loops: CDR1 SSHAT, CDR2 FNYEAQ (reference sequence). Drawing the rest from reference TRBV7-7 and TRBJ2-5, the complete variable domain is GAGVSQSPRYKVTKRGQDVTLRCDPISSHATLYWYQQALGQGPEFLTYFNYEAQPDKSGLPSDRFSAERPEGSISTLTIQRTEQRDSAMYRCASSLGTGILDEETQYFGPGTRLLVL.

This clone was detected a few times. This sequence joins TRBV7-9 and TRBJ1-4; D possibly corresponds to TRBD1 (6 bases). V lost 4 bases and J lost 6, with 9 bases in between. CDR3 length equals 13 residues. Germline V gene sequence: CDR1 SEHNR, CDR2 FQNEAQ (reference sequence). The CDR3 nucleotides are TGTGCCAGCAGCTCTGGGACATATGAAAAACTGTTTTTT. It encodes CASSSGTYEKLFF.

This clone was seen a handful of times. Other DNA sequences in this sample translate to the same CDR3. The chain recombines TRBV4-3 with TRBJ1-2; D possibly corresponds to TRBD1 (5 bases). The CDR3 length is 14 residues. Looked up from germline, CDR1 is LGHNA and CDR2 is YSLEER. V was cut by 0 bases and J by 2 bases, with 7 bases left in between. In DNA, the CDR3 is TGCGCCAGCAGCCAAGAAGACAGCAACTATGGCTACACCTTC. Amino acids: CASSQEDSNYGYTF.

This chain links TRBV7-2 with TRBJ1-6, with D hard to call. The CDR3 length is 14 residues. V lost 5 bases and J lost 3, with 8 bases in between. Germline CDR1 SGHTA, CDR2 FQGNSA. The CDR3 DNA reads as TGTGCCAGCAGCCCTTCCGGCTATAATTCACCCCTCCACTTT. It yields the protein CASSPSGYNSPLHF.

This chain uses TRBV7-7 with TRBJ1-4, with D perhaps matching TRBD1 (6 bases). This CDR3 contains 15 residues. Germline-derived CDR1 and CDR2 are SSHAT and FNYEAQ (reference sequence). V lost 1 base and J 10 bases, leaving 16 bases between the germline ends. In DNA form, the CDR3 reads TGTGCCAGCAGCTTAGAAGTAGGCAGGGGAGGAAAACTGTTTTTT. Protein product: CASSLEVGRGGKLFF. Drawing the rest from reference TRBV7-7 and TRBJ1-4, the complete variable domain is GAGVSQSPRYKVTKRGQDVTLRCDPISSHATLYWYQQALGQGPEFLTYFNYEAQPDKSGLPSDRFSAERPEGSISTLTIQRTEQRDSAMYRCASSLEVGRGGKLFFGSGTQLSVL.

In its sample, this clone was seen a few times. This chain uses TRBV18 with TRBJ2-5; D is unclear. The germline V gene has CDR1 KGHSH and CDR2 LQKENI. The CDR3 has 14 residues. The V gene lost 2 bases and the J gene lost 5 bases, with 12 bases spanning the gap. The chain's CDR3 is CASSPVHIGETQYF. CDR3 nucleotides: TGTGCCAGCTCACCAGTTCACATCGGGGAGACCCAGTACTTC.

The chain is built from TRBV2 and TRBJ1-2; 7 nucleotides match TRBD1. Per germline, CDR1 SNHLY and CDR2 FYNNEI. V was pared by 6 bases and J by 7 bases, with 8 bases of the junction left unmatched. The CDR3 spans 13 residues. CDR3 nucleotides: TGTGCCAGCAGGGAGACAGGGTCCGGTGGCTACACCTTC. Translation: CASRETGSGGYTF.

The gene calls are TRBV5-1 and TRBJ1-3; the match to TRBD1 covers 7 bases. Germline loops: CDR1 SGHRS, CDR2 YFSETQ. The CDR3 contains 13 residues. The ends lost 4 bases at V and 8 bases at J; junction bases unmatched: 6. The CDR3 spells CASSPDRADTIYF. The CDR3 DNA reads TGCGCCAGCAGCCCCGACAGGGCAGACACCATATATTTT.